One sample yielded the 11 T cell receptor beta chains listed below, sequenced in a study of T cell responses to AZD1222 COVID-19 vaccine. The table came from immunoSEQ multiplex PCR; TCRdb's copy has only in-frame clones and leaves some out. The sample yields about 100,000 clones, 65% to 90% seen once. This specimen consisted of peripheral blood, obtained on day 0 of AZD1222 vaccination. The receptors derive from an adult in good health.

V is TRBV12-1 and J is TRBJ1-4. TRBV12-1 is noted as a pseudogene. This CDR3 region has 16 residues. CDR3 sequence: CASSFEGAREGEKLFF. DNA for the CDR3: TGTGCCAGCAGCTTTGAAGGGGCCAGAGAGGGGGAAAAACTGTTTTTT.

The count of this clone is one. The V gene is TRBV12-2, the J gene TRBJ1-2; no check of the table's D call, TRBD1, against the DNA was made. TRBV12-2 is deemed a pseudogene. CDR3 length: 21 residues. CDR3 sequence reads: CASRLMCRQGFVVRKHYGYTF. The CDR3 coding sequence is TGTGCAAGTCGCTTAATGTGCCGACAGGGCTTCGTGGTGAGGAAACACTATGGCTACACCTTC.

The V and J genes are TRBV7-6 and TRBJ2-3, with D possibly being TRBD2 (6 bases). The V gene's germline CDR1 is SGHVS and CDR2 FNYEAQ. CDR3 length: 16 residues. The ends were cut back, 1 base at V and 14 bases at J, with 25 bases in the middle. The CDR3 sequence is CASSLVRGGGLSPLYF. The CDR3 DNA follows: TGTGCCAGCAGCTTAGTACGGGGAGGTGGATTAAGCCCGCTGTATTTT. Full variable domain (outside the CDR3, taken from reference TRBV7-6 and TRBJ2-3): GAGVSQSPRYKVTKRGQDVALRCDPISGHVSLYWYRQALGQGPEFLTYFNYEAQQDKSGLPNDRFSAERPEGSISTLTIQRTEQRDSAMYRCASSLVRGGGLSPLYFGPGTRLTVL.

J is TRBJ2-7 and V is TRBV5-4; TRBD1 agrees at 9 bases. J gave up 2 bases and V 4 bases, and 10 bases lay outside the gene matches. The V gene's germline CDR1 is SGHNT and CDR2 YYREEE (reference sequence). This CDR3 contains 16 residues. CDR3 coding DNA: TGTGCCAGCAGCGGCGACCGGGACAGGGATGCCTACGAGCAGTACTTC. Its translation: CASSGDRDRDAYEQYF.

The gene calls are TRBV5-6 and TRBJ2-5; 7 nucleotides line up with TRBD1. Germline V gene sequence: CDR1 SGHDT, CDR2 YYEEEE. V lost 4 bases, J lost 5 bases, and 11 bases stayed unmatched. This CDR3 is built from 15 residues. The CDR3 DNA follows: TGTGCCAGCAGCGACCCAGGGGGTACGGGGGAGACCCAGTACTTC. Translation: CASSDPGGTGETQYF.

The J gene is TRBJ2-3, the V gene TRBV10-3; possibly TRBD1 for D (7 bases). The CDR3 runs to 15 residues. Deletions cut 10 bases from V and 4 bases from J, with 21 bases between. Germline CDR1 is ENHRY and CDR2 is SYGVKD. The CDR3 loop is CATASGRGRPDTQYF. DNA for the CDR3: TGTGCCACCGCGTCTGGCAGGGGGAGGCCAGATACGCAGTATTTT.

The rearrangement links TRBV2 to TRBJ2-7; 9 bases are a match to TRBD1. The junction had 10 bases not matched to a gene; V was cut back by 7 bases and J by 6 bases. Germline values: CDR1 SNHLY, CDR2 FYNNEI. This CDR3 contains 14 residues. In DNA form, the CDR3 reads TGTGCCAGCACCCTCGGGACAGGGAGTGGCGAGCAGTACTTC. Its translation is CASTLGTGSGEQYF.

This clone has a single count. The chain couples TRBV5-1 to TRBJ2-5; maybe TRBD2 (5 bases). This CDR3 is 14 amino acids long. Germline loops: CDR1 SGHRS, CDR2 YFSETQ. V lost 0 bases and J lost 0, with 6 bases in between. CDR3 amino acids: CASSLAGNQETQYF. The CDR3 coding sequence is TGCGCCAGCAGCTTGGCGGGGAACCAAGAGACCCAGTACTTC.

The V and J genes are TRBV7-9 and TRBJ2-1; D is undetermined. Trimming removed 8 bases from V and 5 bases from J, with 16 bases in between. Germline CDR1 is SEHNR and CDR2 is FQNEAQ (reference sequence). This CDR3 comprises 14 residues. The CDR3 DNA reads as TGTGCCAGCTTCGACGGCCCCGCGGACAATGAGCAGTTCTTC. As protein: CASFDGPADNEQFF.

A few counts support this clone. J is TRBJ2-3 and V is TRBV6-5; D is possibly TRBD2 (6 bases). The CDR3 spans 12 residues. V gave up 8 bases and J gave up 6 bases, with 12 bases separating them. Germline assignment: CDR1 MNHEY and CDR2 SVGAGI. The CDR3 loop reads CASGSGFDTQYF. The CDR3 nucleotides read TGTGCCAGCGGTAGCGGATTCGATACGCAGTATTTT.

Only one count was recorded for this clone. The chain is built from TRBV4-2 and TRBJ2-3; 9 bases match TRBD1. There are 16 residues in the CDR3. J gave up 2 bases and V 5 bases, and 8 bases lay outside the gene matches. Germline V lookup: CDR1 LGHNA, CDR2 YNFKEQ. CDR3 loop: CASSTRTGATTDTQYF. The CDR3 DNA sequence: TGTGCCAGCAGCACTCGGACAGGGGCTACCACAGATACGCAGTATTTT.